The next 11 T cell receptor beta chains were all read from a single sample in a study of ipilimumab plus nivolumab after autologous stem cell transplantation (dated by TCRdb to about 2021). Receptor amplification or capture employed the immunoSEQ multiplex PCR assay. TCRdb took over this immuneACCESS table, retaining in-frame rearrangements with V and J assigned. Such tables are incomplete; in checked studies, under half of the missing clones stem from an unresolved V gene, and the remainder is unexplained. Across this sample there are 15,000 to 20,000 clones, with around 82% seen only once. The top ten clones comprise roughly 7.5% of the sample. Source: PBMCs, taken in a trial of ipilimumab plus nivolumab as post-transplant consolidation. These TCRs come from a male donor with diffuse large B-cell lymphoma.

Comments on this clone: This sample includes further DNA sequences coding for the same CDR3. The chain links TRBV15 to TRBJ2-7; 13 bases line up with TRBD2. The V gene end was trimmed by 0 bases and the J gene end by 6 bases; junction bases not matched to a gene: 2. CDR1 LNHNV and CDR2 YYDKDF come from the germline V gene (reference sequence). The CDR3 contains 15 residues. The CDR3 reads CATSRELAGGREQYF. CDR3 in DNA: TGTGCCACCAGCAGAGAACTAGCGGGGGGGCGCGAGCAGTACTTC. Combining the CDR3 with reference TRBV15 and TRBJ2-7 gives the whole variable domain DAMVIQNPRYQVTQFGKPVTLSCSQTLNHNVMYWYQQKSSQAPKLLFHYYDKDFNNEADTPDNFQSRRPNTSFCFLDIRSPGLGDTAMYLCATSRELAGGREQYFGPGTRLTVT.

This clone is judged medium-sized. The chain is built from TRBV30 and TRBJ2-2; D perhaps matches TRBD2 (5 bases). The ends were cut back, 2 bases at V and 4 bases at J, with 11 bases in the middle. Germline lookup yields CDR1 GTSNPN and CDR2 SVGIG (reference sequence). CDR3 length: 14 residues. CDR3 coding DNA: TGTGCCTGGAGTCCGCCGGGAACCACCGGGGAGCTGTTTTTT. This sequence encodes CAWSPPGTTGELFF.

The V and J genes are TRBV30 and TRBJ2-5; 10 positions match TRBD1. The V gene end was trimmed by 2 bases and the J gene end by 5 bases; junction bases not matched to a gene: 8. The CDR3 runs 15 residues. The germline CDR1 and CDR2 sequences are GTSNPN and SVGIG (reference sequence). CDR3 region: CAWSLATGGWETQYF. DNA for the CDR3: TGTGCCTGGAGTTTAGCGACAGGGGGCTGGGAGACCCAGTACTTC.

This clone appeared once. The rearrangement links TRBV7-2 to TRBJ1-5; no definite D call. This CDR3 region has 11 residues. Germline CDR1 reads SGHTA; CDR2 reads FQGNSA. V was clipped by 5 bases and J by 11 bases, with 10 bases between them. CDR3 residues: CASSPRLSQHF. In nucleotides, the CDR3 is TGTGCCAGCAGCCCCCGGTTATCCCAGCATTTT.

CDR3 residues: CASSSTIGDTQYF. CDR3 in DNA: TGTGCCAGCAGTAGTACCATCGGCGATACGCAGTATTTT. The genes are TRBV27 and TRBJ2-3; no definite D call. The CDR3 has 13 residues. V lost 5 bases and J 6 bases, leaving 12 bases between the germline ends. Germline V CDR1 and CDR2: MNHEY, SMNVEV (reference sequence).

This clone has just one count. The rearrangement links TRBV6-5 to TRBJ1-1; D uncertain. The CDR3 length is 15 residues. Trimming left V 6 bases short and J 0 bases short, with 14 bases between. Germline V gene lookup returns CDR1 MNHEY and CDR2 SVGAGI. The CDR3 coding sequence is TGTGCCAGCAGCCACGGAGGGAGTTTGAACACTGAAGCTTTCTTT. Its protein is CASSHGGSLNTEAFF.

The chain links TRBV5-4 to TRBJ2-5, with TRBD1 matching over 11 bases. J lost 5 bases, V lost 0 bases, and 3 bases had no gene match. The CDR3 sequence is 15 residues long. In germline, CDR1 is SGHNT, CDR2 YYREEE (reference sequence). The DNA of the CDR3 is TGTGCCAGCAGCTTGGCCGGACAGGGGGCCGAGACCCAGTACTTC. Its protein product is CASSLAGQGAETQYF.

The rearrangement uses TRBV7-2 and TRBJ1-1; no clear D gene. This CDR3 spans 13 amino acids. Between the trimmed V and J ends, which lost 4 bases and 0 bases, there was a span of 6 bases. Germline values: CDR1 SGHTA, CDR2 FQGNSA. For the CDR3, the DNA is TGTGCCAGCAGCTCGTCGGTGAACACTGAAGCTTTCTTT. This translates into CASSSSVNTEAFF. The full variable domain, rest sourced from reference TRBV7-2 and TRBJ1-1, is GAGVSQSPSNKVTEKGKDVELRCDPISGHTALYWYRQSLGQGLEFLIYFQGNSAPDKSGLPSDRFSAERTGGSVSTLTIQRTQQEDSAVYLCASSSSVNTEAFFGQGTRLTVV.

J is TRBJ1-1 and V is TRBV14; weak D call: TRBD1 (5 bases). This CDR3 is built from 13 residues. The V and J ends lost 4 bases and 10 bases respectively, with 16 bases between them. CDR1 and CDR2 (germline): SGHDN, FVKESK. The CDR3 DNA reads as TGTGCCAGCAGCCTTGTGGGGGGAATAAGAGCTTTCTTT. It translates to CASSLVGGIRAFF.

The V and J genes are TRBV4-1 and TRBJ2-5, with D maybe TRBD1 (5 bases). This CDR3 region has 13 residues. V lost 2 bases and J lost 5, with 9 bases in between. Germline loops: CDR1 MGHRA, CDR2 YSYEKL. The CDR3 coding sequence is TGCGCCAGCAGCCAATCAGGGTTCGAGACCCAGTACTTC. This sequence encodes CASSQSGFETQYF.

The V gene is TRBV19, the J gene TRBJ2-7; D is unclear. The V gene's germline CDR1 is LNHDA and CDR2 SQIVND (reference sequence). Trimming took off 4 bases at V and 2 bases at J, with 18 bases between the two ends. This CDR3 region has 16 residues. The CDR3 protein is CASSSSSGPRPYEQYF. CDR3 in DNA: TGTGCCAGTAGTAGTAGTTCTGGACCGAGACCCTACGAGCAGTACTTC.